This T cell receptor (beta chain) was sequenced during a study of beta chain features in type 1 diabetes. Sequenced material consisted of expressed TCRB transcripts (all of the isolated RNA was reverse transcribed). The assay was immunoSEQ multiplex PCR, and TCRdb's table has in-frame clones only and misses some. Here the sample spans 400,000 to 450,000 clones, approximately 13% being singletons. V was clipped by 6 bases and J by 6 bases, with 17 bases between them. Germline CDR1 and CDR2: MNHEY and SVGAGI. The CDR3 length is 14 residues. As to this clone: Its antigen is unknown.

The authors took one heparinised blood draw, averaging approximately 0.12 L, from each donor. Sorted CD4+ subsets: naive, central memory, regulatory, stem cell-like memory (CD45RO/CCR7/CD25/CD127/CD95/CD27 panel). Study-level results: A greater similarity of naive, central memory and Treg TCRB repertoires was seen among patients than among healthy donors.

This receptor was taken from a man aged 25-40 years in good health. Sequenced material: naive CD4+ T cells from blood. This chain uses TRBV6-5 with TRBJ1-1; D perhaps matches TRBD1 (6 bases). The CDR3 DNA is TGTGCCAGCAGCCCGGGACATTTGGGAGCTGAAGCTTTCTTT. It specifies CASSPGHLGAEAFF.